This TCR beta chain was sequenced in a study of blood T cell repertoires in COVID-19 (dated by TCRdb to the early 2020s). Regarding the research as a whole: The collaborator samples originated in the United States, Italy and Spain and spanned the acute and convalescent phases of COVID-19. The prospective study material was composed of cDNA or gDNA derived from T cells, B-cell-depleted T cells, or PBMCs. The dataset comprised deeply sampled blood TCRbeta repertoires from subjects exposed to, actively infected with, or recovered from COVID-19. The repertoires were released in a freely available public database intended as a resource for research on the immune response to SARS-CoV-2. Samples came from the ongoing ImmuneRACE study (first 160 participants) plus 1,254 subjects from 6 global collaborators. A de-identified subject ID, COVID-19 status, age in years and sex were almost always included in the sample metadata. HLA class I and class II types, where available, came from metadata supplied by the sample provider rather than from assay-based typing. Overall study results and their limits: How much clinical and demographic metadata was included differed by source and by participant, and the metadata was provided uncurated.

In the prospective study, participants were about 18 to 95 years old, resided in under 30 geographic areas of the United States, and were enrolled through a virtual design. Cohort assignment in the prospective study relied on participant-reported clinical history from a screening survey and a study questionnaire. Exposed participants had been in contact, within 2 weeks of entering the study, with a person who had a PCR-confirmed or clinician-diagnosed case of COVID-19. In the prospective study, mobile phlebotomists collected whole blood, serum and a nasopharyngeal or oropharyngeal swab from each participant. Additional blood draws and questionnaires over a 2-month period could optionally be provided by prospective study participants. Before DNA extraction, blood samples from the prospective study were shipped at room temperature or frozen. Concerning this clone itself: The antigen this receptor binds is unknown. No qualities accompany the bases; no much larger clone lies one base away.

Trimming costs V 2 bases and J 3 bases, and their ends lie 13 bases apart. The cysteine opens and the phenylalanine closes a CDR3 of 15 amino acids. Only the CDR3 region is kept as DNA, spanning 45 bases read in frame from base 1. The germline V gene gives CDR1 as MNHEY and CDR2 as SVGAGI. TCRbeta CDR3 regions were amplified from genomic DNA by means of the immunoSEQ Assay, a bias-controlled multiplex PCR. The authors processed their data as follows. The number of nucleated cells in each sample was estimated from the amplification of reference gene primers within the assay. To quantify the absolute abundance of each unique TCRbeta CDR3 rearrangement, sequence reads were collapsed and filtered. For each sample, productive Simpson clonality was calculated by taking the square root of Simpson's diversity index across productive rearrangements. Here the immuneACCESS table is served through TCRdb, limited to in-frame sequences with V and J called. Missing clones are a known gap in these copies; in checked studies unresolved V genes cover under half, and the rest lacks a known reason. From that table come the V and J calls and clone size; the DNA was used to work out D and trimming. Across this sample there are approximately 300,000 clones, with more than 90% seen only once. The top ten hold about 4% of the sample.

The chain uses TRBV6-5 and TRBJ1-2, with no reliable assignment of the D segment. The origin of this receptor is a woman between 25 and 40 years old who had been exposed to COVID-19. The sample consisted of PBMCs or T cells enriched from blood (not recorded which). The CDR3 region reads CASSYVGGSYYGYTF. The DNA is as follows: TGTGCCAGCAGTTACGTTGGTGGCAGTTACTATGGCTACACCTTC.